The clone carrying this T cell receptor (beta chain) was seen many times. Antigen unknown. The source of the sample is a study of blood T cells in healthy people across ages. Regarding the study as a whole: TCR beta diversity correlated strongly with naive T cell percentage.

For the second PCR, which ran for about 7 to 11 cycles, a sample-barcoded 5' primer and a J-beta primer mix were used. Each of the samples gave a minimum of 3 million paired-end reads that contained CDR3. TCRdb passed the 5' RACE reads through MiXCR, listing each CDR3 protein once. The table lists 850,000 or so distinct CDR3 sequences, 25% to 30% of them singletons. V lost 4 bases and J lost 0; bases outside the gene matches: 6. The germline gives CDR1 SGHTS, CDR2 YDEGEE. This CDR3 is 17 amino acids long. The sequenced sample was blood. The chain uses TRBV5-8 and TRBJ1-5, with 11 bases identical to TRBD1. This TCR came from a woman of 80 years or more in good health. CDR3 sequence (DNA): TGTGCCAGCAGCGAGGGACAGGGGGACTTTAGCAATCAGCCCCAGCATTTT. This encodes CASSEGQGDFSNQPQHF.